The next 9 T cell receptor beta chains were all read from a single sample in a study of T cell responses to AZD1222 COVID-19 vaccine. Profiled with immunoSEQ multiplex PCR; TCRdb holds only in-frame clones, not every one. The table shows 200,000 or so clones, with about 92% occurring only once. Sequenced here: peripheral blood, sampled on day 0 of MenACWY control vaccination. The receptors originated from an adult in good health.

The chain uses TRBV28 and TRBJ2-2; 7 nucleotides line up with TRBD1. Per germline, CDR1 MDHEN and CDR2 SYDVKM. The V and J ends lost 5 bases and 0 bases, in that order; junction bases with no gene match: 3. This CDR3 is 15 amino acids long. The CDR3 sequence is CASSRQGTNTGELFF. CDR3 sequence (DNA): TGTGCCAGCAGTCGACAGGGAACGAACACCGGGGAGCTGTTTTTT.

The rearrangement joins TRBV10-2 to TRBJ1-2; 10 bases line up with TRBD1. V was clipped by 3 bases and J by 7 bases; unmatched bases: 5. The CDR3 loop spans 14 amino acids. The germline gives CDR1 WSHSY, CDR2 SAAADI. CDR3 DNA sequence: TGCGCCAGCAGTGAATACAGACAGGGGGCTGGCTACACCTTC. It specifies CASSEYRQGAGYTF.

The V and J genes are TRBV28 and TRBJ1-2, with 8 positions matching TRBD1. V shed 8 bases, J shed 8 bases, and the junction held 10 bases outside the gene matches. From germline, CDR1 is MDHEN and CDR2 SYDVKM. This CDR3 contains 13 residues. The CDR3 DNA reads TGTGCCAGCCAGGACAGGGTTGGTGGCGGCTACACCTTC. This translates into CASQDRVGGGYTF.

J is TRBJ1-6 and V is TRBV6-6; D call uncertain. V was pared by 5 bases and J by 9 bases, with 8 bases between. The CDR3 is 12 amino acids. CDR1 is MNHNY and CDR2 is SVGAGI in the germline V gene (reference sequence). In DNA, the CDR3 is TGTGCCAGCAGTGCAGGAGTTTCACCCCTCCACTTT. Translation: CASSAGVSPLHF.

CDR3 residues: CASSASDRVSGNTIYF. In nucleotides, the CDR3 is TGCGCCAGCAGCGCTTCGGACAGGGTCTCTGGAAACACCATATATTTT. The chain combines TRBV5-1 with TRBJ1-3; TRBD1 agrees at 8 bases. V was clipped by 4 bases and J by 0 bases; unmatched bases: 6. In germline, CDR1 is SGHRS, CDR2 YFSETQ. The CDR3 consists of 16 residues.

This chain connects TRBV9 to TRBJ1-1, with D uncertain. This CDR3 is 15 amino acids long. Germline V lookup: CDR1 SGDLS, CDR2 YYNGEE. Trimming took off 0 bases at V and 2 bases at J, with 11 bases between the two ends. The CDR3: CASSVVSGGNTEAFF. CDR3 in DNA: TGTGCCAGCAGCGTAGTCTCAGGAGGTAACACTGAAGCTTTCTTT.

CDR3 nucleotides: TGTGCCTGGCAACCGGGCCCGGGGGCTTATAATTCACCCCTCCACTTT. The encoded protein is CAWQPGPGAYNSPLHF. V usage is TRBV30 and J usage is TRBJ1-6, with D possibly being TRBD1 (6 bases). The CDR3 consists of 16 residues. Between the trimmed V and J ends, which lost 5 bases and 4 bases, there was a span of 18 bases. Germline CDR1 is GTSNPN and CDR2 is SVGIG (reference sequence).

The V call is TRBV3-1 (or the pseudogene TRBV3-2), the J call TRBJ1-5; 12 bases agree with TRBD1. Germline CDR1 is LGHDT and CDR2 is YNNKEL (reference sequence). J was trimmed by 6 bases and V by 4 bases; bases with no gene match: 4. The CDR3 consists of 15 residues. Written as DNA, the CDR3 is TGTGCCAGCAGCCCCGGGACAGGGGGCTCTCAGCCCCAGCATTTT. Translation gives CASSPGTGGSQPQHF.

For this clone: Other nucleotide sequences from this sample produce the same CDR3. This chain joins TRBV18 and TRBJ1-2; D not certain. The CDR3 contains 11 residues. Germline V lookup: CDR1 KGHSH, CDR2 LQKENI. Trimming shortened V by 5 bases and J by 5 bases, and 6 bases separated the two germline ends. In nucleotides, the CDR3 is TGTGCCAGCTCAGCGGGGTATGGCTACACCTTC. Residues: CASSAGYGYTF.